This T cell receptor (beta chain) stems from a study of blood T cell repertoires in COVID-19. Whole-study context: The cDNA or gDNA used as material had been derived from T cells, B-cell-depleted T cells, or PBMCs.

Clones were read by immunoSEQ multiplex PCR, and TCRdb kept only the in-frame ones, dropping some. The sample consists of tens of thousands of clones, 70% to 90% of them appearing once. CDR1 and CDR2 from the germline V gene are SGHTA and FQGNSA. This CDR3 contains 15 residues. Deletions cut 6 bases from V and 5 bases from J, with 19 bases between. This receptor was taken from a human donor in a cohort sampled during active COVID-19. The sequenced material came from peripheral blood. This chain uses TRBV7-2 with TRBJ1-2, with a tentative D call TRBD1 (6 bases). The CDR3 region has the DNA TGTGCCAGCAGAGAAAACCCCCAGGGGAGTTATGGCTACACCTTC. Translated: CASRENPQGSYGYTF.